The following is a T cell receptor (beta chain) sequence with its context. These data come from a study of blood T cell repertoires in COVID-19. On the study more broadly: COVID-19 samples collected from the United States, Italy and Spain covered acute and convalescent phases.

Individuals aged 18 to 89 years were recruited from 20 to 25 US areas. Participants reported their clinical history, and cohort assignment relied on those reports. Original processing notes: Counts of nucleated cells, estimated from reference gene primer amplification, were obtained. Data came from immunoSEQ multiplex PCR; TCRdb stores just in-frame clones and leaves some out. D and trimming come from the DNA, and the V and J calls and clone size come from that table. The data hold about 200,000 clones, with roughly 91% observed a single time. The V and J ends lost 6 bases and 8 bases respectively, with 19 bases between them. This CDR3 spans 15 amino acids. The germline V gene has CDR1 SEHNR and CDR2 FQNEAQ (reference sequence).

The sample comprised PBMCs or T cells enriched from blood (not recorded which). The receptor's source is a woman in her 30s with acute COVID-19. The chain has TRBV7-9 and TRBJ1-4; D not certain. For the CDR3, the DNA is TGTGCCAGCAGTTATTCTACGGTGGGGAGGGAAAAACTGTTTTTT. The encoded protein is CASSYSTVGREKLFF.